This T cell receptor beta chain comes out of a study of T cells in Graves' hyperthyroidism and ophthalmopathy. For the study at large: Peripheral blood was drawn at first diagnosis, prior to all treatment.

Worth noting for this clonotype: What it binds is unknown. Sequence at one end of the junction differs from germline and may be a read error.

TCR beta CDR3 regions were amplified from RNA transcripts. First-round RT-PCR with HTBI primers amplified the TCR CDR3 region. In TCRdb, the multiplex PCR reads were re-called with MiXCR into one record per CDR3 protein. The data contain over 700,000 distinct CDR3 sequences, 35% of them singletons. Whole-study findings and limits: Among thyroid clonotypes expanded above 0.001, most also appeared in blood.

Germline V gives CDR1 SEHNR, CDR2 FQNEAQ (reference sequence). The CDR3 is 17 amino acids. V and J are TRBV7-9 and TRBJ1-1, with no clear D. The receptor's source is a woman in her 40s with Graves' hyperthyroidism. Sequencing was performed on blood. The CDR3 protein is CASSLVLSRTRETEASF. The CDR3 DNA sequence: TGTGCCAGCAGCTTAGTTCTAAGTCGAACAAGAGAGACTGAAGCTTCCTTT.